What follows describes a single TCR beta chain. The data were taken from a study of blood T cell repertoires in COVID-19. Deletions cut 5 bases from V and 5 bases from J, with 11 bases between. The CDR3 is 13 residues long. The germline gives CDR1 SGHVS, CDR2 FQNEAQ. Generated by immunoSEQ multiplex PCR, the TCRdb table keeps only in-frame clones and is missing some. The top ten clones hold around 10% of a sample with tens of thousands of clones, around 68% of them seen once. Sequencing used peripheral blood. This receptor was taken from a woman between 65 and 79 years old with acute or convalescent COVID-19. V usage is TRBV7-8 and J usage is TRBJ2-3; possibly TRBD2 for D (6 bases). In nucleotides, the CDR3 is TGTGCCAGCAGCCGGACTATCCAAGATACGCAGTATTTT. It yields the protein CASSRTIQDTQYF.